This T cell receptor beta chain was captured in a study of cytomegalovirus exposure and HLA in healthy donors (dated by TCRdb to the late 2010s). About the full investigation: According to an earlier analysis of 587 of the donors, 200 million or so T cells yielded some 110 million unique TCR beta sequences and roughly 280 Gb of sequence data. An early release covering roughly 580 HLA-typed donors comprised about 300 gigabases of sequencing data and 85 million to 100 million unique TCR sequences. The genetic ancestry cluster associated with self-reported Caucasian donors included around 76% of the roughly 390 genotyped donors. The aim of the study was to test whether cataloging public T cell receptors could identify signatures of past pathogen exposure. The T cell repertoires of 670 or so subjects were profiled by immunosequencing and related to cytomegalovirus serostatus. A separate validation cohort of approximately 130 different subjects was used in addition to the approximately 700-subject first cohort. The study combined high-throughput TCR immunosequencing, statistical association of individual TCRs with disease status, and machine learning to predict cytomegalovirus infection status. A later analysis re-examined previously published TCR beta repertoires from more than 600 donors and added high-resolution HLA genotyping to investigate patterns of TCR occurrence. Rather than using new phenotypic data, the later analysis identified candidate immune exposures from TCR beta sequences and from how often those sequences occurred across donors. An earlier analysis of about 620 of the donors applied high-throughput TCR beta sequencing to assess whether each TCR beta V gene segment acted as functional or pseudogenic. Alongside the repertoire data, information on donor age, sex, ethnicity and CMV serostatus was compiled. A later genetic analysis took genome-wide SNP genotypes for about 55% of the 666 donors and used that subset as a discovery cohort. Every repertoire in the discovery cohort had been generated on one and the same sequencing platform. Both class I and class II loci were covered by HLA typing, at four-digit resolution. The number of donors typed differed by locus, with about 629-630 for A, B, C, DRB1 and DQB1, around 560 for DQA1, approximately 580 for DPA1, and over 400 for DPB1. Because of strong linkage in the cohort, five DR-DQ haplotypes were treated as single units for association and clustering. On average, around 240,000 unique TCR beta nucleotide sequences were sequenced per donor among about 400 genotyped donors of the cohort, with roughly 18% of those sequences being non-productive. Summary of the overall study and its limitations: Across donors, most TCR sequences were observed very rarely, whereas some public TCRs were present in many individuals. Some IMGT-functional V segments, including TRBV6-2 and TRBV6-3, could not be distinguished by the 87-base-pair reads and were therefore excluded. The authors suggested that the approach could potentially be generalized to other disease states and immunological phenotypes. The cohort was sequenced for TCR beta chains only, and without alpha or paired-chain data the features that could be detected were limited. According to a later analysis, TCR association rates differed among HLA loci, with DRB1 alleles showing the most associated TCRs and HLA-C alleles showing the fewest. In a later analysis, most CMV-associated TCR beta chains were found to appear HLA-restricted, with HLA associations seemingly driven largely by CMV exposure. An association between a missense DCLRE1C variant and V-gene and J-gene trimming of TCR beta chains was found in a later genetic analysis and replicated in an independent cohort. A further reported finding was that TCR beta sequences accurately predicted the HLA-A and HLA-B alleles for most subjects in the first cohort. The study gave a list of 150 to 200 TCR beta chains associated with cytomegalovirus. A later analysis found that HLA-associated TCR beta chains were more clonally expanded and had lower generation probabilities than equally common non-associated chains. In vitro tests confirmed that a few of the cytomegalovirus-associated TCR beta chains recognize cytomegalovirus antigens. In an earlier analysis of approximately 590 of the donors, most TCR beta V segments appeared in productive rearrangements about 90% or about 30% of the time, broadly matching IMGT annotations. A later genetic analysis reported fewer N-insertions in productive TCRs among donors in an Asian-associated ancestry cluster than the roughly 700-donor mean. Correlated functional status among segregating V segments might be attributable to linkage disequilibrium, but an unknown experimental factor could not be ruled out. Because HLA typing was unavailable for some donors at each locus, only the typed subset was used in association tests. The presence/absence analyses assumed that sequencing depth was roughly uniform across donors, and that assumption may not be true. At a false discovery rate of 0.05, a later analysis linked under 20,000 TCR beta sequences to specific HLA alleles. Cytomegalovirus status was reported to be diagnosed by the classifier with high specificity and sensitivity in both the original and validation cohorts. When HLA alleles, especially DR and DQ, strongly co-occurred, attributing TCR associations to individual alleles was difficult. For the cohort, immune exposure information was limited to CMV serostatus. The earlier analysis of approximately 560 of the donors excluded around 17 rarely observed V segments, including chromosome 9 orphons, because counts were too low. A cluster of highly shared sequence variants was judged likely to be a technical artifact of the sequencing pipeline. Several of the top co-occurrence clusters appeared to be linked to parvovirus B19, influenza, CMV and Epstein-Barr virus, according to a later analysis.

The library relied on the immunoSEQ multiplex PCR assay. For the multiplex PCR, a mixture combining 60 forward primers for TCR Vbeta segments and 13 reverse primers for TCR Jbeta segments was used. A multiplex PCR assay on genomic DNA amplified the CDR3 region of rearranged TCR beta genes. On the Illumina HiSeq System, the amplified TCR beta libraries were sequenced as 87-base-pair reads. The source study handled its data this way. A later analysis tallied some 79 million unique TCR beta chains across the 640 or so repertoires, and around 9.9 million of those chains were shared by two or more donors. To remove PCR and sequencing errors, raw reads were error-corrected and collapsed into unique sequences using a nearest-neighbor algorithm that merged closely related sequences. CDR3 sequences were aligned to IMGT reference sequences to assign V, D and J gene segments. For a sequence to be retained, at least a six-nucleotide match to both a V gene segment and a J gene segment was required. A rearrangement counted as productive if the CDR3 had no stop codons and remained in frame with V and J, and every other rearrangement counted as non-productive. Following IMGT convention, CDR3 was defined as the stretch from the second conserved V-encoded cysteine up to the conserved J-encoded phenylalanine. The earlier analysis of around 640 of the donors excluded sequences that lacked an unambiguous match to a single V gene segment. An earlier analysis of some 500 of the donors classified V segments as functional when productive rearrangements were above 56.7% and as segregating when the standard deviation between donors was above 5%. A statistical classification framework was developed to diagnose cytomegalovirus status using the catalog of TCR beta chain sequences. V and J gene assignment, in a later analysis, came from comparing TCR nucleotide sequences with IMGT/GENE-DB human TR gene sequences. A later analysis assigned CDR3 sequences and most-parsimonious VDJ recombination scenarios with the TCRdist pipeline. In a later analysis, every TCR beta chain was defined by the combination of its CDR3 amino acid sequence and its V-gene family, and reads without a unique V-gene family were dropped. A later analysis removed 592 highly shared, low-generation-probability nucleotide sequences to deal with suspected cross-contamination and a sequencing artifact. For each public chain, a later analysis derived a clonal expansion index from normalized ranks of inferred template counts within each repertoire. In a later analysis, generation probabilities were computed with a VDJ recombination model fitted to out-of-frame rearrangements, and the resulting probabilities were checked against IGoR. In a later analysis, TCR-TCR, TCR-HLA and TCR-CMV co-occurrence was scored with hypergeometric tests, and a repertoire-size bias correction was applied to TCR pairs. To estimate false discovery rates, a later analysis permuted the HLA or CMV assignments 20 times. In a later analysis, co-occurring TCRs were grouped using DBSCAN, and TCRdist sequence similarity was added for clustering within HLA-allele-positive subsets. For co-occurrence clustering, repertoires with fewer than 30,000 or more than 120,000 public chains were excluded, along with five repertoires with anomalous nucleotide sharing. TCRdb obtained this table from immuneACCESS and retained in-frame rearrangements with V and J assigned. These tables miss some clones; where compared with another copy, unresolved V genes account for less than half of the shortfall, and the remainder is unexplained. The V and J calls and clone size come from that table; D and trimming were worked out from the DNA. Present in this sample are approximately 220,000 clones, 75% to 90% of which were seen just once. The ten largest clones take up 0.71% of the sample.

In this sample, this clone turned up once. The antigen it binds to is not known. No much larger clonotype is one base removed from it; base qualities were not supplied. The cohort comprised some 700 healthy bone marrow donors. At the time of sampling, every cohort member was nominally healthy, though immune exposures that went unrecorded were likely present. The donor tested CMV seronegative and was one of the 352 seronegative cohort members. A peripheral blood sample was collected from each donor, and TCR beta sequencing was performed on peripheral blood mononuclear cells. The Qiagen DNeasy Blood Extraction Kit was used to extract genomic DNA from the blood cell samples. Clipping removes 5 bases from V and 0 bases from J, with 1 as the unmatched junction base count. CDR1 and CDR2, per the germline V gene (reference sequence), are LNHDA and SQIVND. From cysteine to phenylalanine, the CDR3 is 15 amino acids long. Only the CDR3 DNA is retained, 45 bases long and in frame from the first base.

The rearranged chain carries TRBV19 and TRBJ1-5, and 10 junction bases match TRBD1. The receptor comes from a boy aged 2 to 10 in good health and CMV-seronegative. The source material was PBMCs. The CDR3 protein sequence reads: CASSRTGGSNQPQHF. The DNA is TGTGCCAGTAGTCGGACAGGGGGTAGCAATCAGCCCCAGCATTTT.